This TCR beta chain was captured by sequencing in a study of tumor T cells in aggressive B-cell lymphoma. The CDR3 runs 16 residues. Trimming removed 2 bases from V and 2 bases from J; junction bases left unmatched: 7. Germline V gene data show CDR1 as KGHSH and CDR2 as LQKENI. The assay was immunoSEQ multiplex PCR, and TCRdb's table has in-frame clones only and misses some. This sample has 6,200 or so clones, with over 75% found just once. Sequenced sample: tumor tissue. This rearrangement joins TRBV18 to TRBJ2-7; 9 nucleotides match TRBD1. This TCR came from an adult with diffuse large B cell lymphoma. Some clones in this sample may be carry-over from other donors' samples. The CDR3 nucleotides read TGTGCCAGCTCACCAATGGACAGGGGCATCACCTACGAGCAGTACTTC. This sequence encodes CASSPMDRGITYEQYF. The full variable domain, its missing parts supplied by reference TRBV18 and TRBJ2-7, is NAGVMQNPRHLVRRRGQEARLRCSPMKGHSHVYWYRQLPEEGLKFMVYLQKENIIDESGMPKERFSAEFPKEGPSILRIQQVVRGDSAAYFCASSPMDRGITYEQYFGPGTRLTVT.